These 27 T cell receptor beta chains originate from one sample sequenced in a study of blood T cells in healthy people across ages. A J-beta primer mix and a sample-barcoded 5' primer were used in a second PCR of about 7 to 12 cycles. Via MiXCR, TCRdb re-called the 5' RACE reads, giving one row per CDR3 protein. Of hundreds of thousands of distinct CDR3 sequences in the sample, about 30% were seen once. The sequenced material came from blood. The receptors come from a woman of 80 years or more in good health.

This chain links TRBV27 with TRBJ2-5; D call uncertain. The CDR3 runs to 14 residues. Germline assignment: CDR1 MNHEY and CDR2 SMNVEV (reference sequence). V dropped 3 bases and J dropped 11 bases, with 19 bases sitting between them. The chain's CDR3 is CASSLKQWAYEQYF. CDR3 sequence (DNA): TGTGCCAGCAGTTTGAAGCAGTGGGCCTATGAGCAGTACTTC.

This clonotype was counted many times. The chain recombines TRBV3-1 with TRBJ2-5; D uncertain. Germline V lookup: CDR1 LGHDT, CDR2 YNNKEL (reference sequence). The V gene lost 4 bases and the J gene lost 5 bases, with 8 bases spanning the gap. The CDR3 has 12 amino acids. CDR3 region: CASSPVGETQYF. The CDR3 bases are TGTGCCAGCAGCCCTGTCGGGGAGACCCAGTACTTC.

This clonotype appeared many times. This chain uses TRBV7-9 with TRBJ2-5, with TRBD1 as a possible D gene (6 bases). Germline V lookup: CDR1 SEHNR, CDR2 FQNEAQ (reference sequence). This CDR3 has 12 residues. V was pared by 7 bases and J by 1 base, with 7 bases between. This CDR3 reads CASKGVQETQYF. As DNA, the CDR3 is TGTGCCAGCAAGGGGGTCCAAGAGACCCAGTACTTC.

This sequence joins TRBV28 and TRBJ2-1; 16 positions agree with TRBD2. Germline V gene data show CDR1 as MDHEN and CDR2 as SYDVKM. The junction had 9 bases not matched to a gene; V was cut back by 6 bases and J by 7 bases. The CDR3 sequence is 17 residues long. DNA for the CDR3: TGTGCCAGCAGCTCCGGGACTAGCGGGAGGGGGGTAAATGAGCAGTTCTTC. It yields the protein CASSSGTSGRGVNEQFF.

This clonotype came up a few times. The chain joins TRBV6-1 to TRBJ1-5, with 9 bases lining up with TRBD1. The V segment lost 10 bases and the J segment 4 bases; nucleotides outside the gene matches: 5. Germline-derived CDR1 and CDR2 are MNHNS and SASEGT. This CDR3 has 13 amino acids. The CDR3 region has the DNA TGTGCCACCGGGACAGGGTTAAATCAGCCCCAGCATTTT. It encodes CATGTGLNQPQHF.

Regarding this clonotype: Since a much larger clone is just one base distant, this may be a read error. The genes are TRBV7-2 and TRBJ2-5; D uncertain. The CDR3 has 14 residues. The germline V and J ends were trimmed by 5 bases and 13 bases, with 23 bases remaining between them. The germline gives CDR1 SGHTA, CDR2 FQGNSA. The CDR3 nucleotides are TGTGCCAGCAGCCGCCCCCCCCCTACCTACGAGCGGTACTTC. It specifies CASSRPPPTYERYF.

This chain links TRBV21-1 with TRBJ1-1; the D segment call TRBD1 is taken from the table without a DNA check. TRBV21-1 is marked as a pseudogene. The CDR3 contains 16 residues. CDR3 in DNA: TGTGCCAGCAGCAAAGCGCCCCAGGGACGGGATCTTGAAGCTTTCTTT. It translates to CASSKAPQGRDLEAFF.

This clonotype was counted at least ten times. The chain employs TRBV7-2 and TRBJ1-2; D call uncertain. Trimming took off 3 bases at V and 8 bases at J, with 4 bases between the two ends. The CDR3 spans 10 residues. Germline V gene sequence: CDR1 SGHTA, CDR2 FQGNSA. The CDR3 nucleotides are TGTGCCAGCAGCTTCCCAGGCTACACCTTC. Translated, it gives CASSFPGYTF.

Ten or more counts support this clonotype. V is TRBV20-1 and J is TRBJ2-7, with D maybe TRBD1 (5 bases). This CDR3 comprises 11 residues. The V end lost 6 bases, the J end lost 3 bases, and 9 bases lay between the germline ends. Germline V gene lookup returns CDR1 DFQATT and CDR2 SNEGSKA (reference sequence). DNA of the CDR3: TGCAGTGCCATGACAGTCTACGAGCAGTACTTC. Translating gives CSAMTVYEQYF.

This clonotype was observed a few times. This chain connects TRBV4-3 to TRBJ2-6; D uncertain. The CDR3 has 16 residues. V was clipped by 0 bases and J by 0 bases, with 6 bases between them. The V gene's germline CDR1 is LGHNA and CDR2 YSLEER. CDR3: CASSQDLGSGANVLTF. CDR3 bases: TGCGCCAGCAGCCAAGATCTGGGCTCTGGGGCCAACGTCCTGACTTTC.

This clonotype has just a few counts. This chain joins TRBV12-3 or TRBV12-4 and TRBJ1-5; tentative D call: TRBD1 (6 bases). V was clipped by 5 bases and J by 6 bases, with 20 bases between them. The CDR3 spans 16 residues. The CDR3 protein is CASSENRGGSGQPQHF. CDR3 coding DNA: TGTGCCAGCAGTGAGAATAGGGGGGGAAGCGGTCAGCCCCAGCATTTT.

The chain joins TRBV7-2 to TRBJ1-1; TRBD1 matches 9 bases. Losses at the gene ends were 5 bases for V and 6 bases for J; bases not matched to a gene: 10. Germline V gene data show CDR1 as SGHTA and CDR2 as FQGNSA. CDR3 length: 15 amino acids. The CDR3 reads CASSPSGTGWAEAFF. The CDR3 nucleotides are TGTGCCAGCAGCCCCTCCGGGACAGGGTGGGCTGAAGCTTTCTTT.

This clonotype has a count of ten or more. This rearrangement joins TRBV20-1 to TRBJ2-1; D remains ambiguous. Looked up from germline, CDR1 is DFQATT and CDR2 is SNEGSKA (reference sequence). CDR3 length equals 11 residues. The ends were cut back, 3 bases at V and 6 bases at J, with 6 bases in the middle. As DNA, the CDR3 is TGCAGTGCTAGCTTCCGCAATGAGCAGTTCTTC. Translated, it gives CSASFRNEQFF.

This clonotype occurred a few times. The J gene is TRBJ2-1, the V gene TRBV30, with D perhaps TRBD2 (6 bases). There are 14 residues in the CDR3. Trimming left V 3 bases short and J 4 bases short, with 13 bases between. Germline lookup yields CDR1 GTSNPN and CDR2 SVGIG (reference sequence). Written as DNA, the CDR3 is TGTGCCTGGAGGGCGGTCGCGGGGTACAATGAGCAGTTCTTC. Translating it yields CAWRAVAGYNEQFF.

This clonotype was seen a few times. CDR3 in amino acids: CATGAGEDQPQHF. CDR3 nucleotide sequence: TGTGCCACCGGGGCAGGGGAAGATCAGCCCCAGCATTTT. J is TRBJ1-5 and V is TRBV10-3, with a weak D call TRBD1 (6 bases). The length of the CDR3 is 13 residues. Per the germline V gene, CDR1 is ENHRY and CDR2 is SYGVKD. V dropped 10 bases and J dropped 5 bases, with 15 bases sitting between them.

There are many counts of this clonotype. The chain combines TRBV9 with TRBJ2-3, with D possibly TRBD2 on 5 matching bases. The CDR3 runs 14 residues. CDR1 is SGDLS and CDR2 is YYNGEE in the germline V gene. Trimming took 0 bases from V and 1 from J, leaving 6 bases between them. The CDR3 is CASSVGAGTDTQYF. In DNA, the CDR3 is TGTGCCAGCAGCGTAGGAGCGGGCACAGATACGCAGTATTTT.

The V gene is TRBV5-1, the J gene TRBJ2-2, with D possibly matching TRBD1 (6 bases). The ends were cut back, 2 bases at V and 5 bases at J, with 10 bases in the middle. This CDR3 has 14 residues. Germline-derived CDR1 and CDR2 are SGHRS and YFSETQ. The CDR3 nucleotides read TGCGCCAGCAGCTTCACAGGGCCGACCGGGGAGCTGTTTTTT. Amino acids: CASSFTGPTGELFF.

The genes are TRBV18 and TRBJ1-1, with TRBD1 matching over 7 bases. Germline CDR1 is KGHSH and CDR2 is LQKENI. The CDR3 consists of 15 residues. J was trimmed by 0 bases and V by 4 bases; bases with no gene match: 5. Written as DNA, the CDR3 is TGTGCCAGCTCACTAGGGACAGATTTGAACACTGAAGCTTTCTTT. This encodes CASSLGTDLNTEAFF.

The table lists this clonotype with many counts. The genes are TRBV5-1 and TRBJ1-1; no definite D call. The germline V and J ends were trimmed by 0 bases and 3 bases, with 12 bases remaining between them. The CDR3 consists of 15 residues. Germline CDR1 reads SGHRS; CDR2 reads YFSETQ. CDR3 loop: CASSLGGGWDTEAFF. The CDR3 region has the DNA TGCGCCAGCAGCTTGGGAGGTGGTTGGGACACTGAAGCTTTCTTT.

This clonotype was seen only a few times. The rearrangement joins TRBV7-2 to TRBJ1-1; tentatively, D is TRBD1 (5 bases). The CDR3 has 17 amino acids. Germline CDR1 SGHTA, CDR2 FQGNSA. The germline V and J ends were trimmed by 1 base and 7 bases, with 22 bases remaining between them. The CDR3 nucleotides read TGTGCCAGCAGCTTAGTAGGGGAGGGTCGGCAGAGCGTTGAAGCTTTCTTT. Residues: CASSLVGEGRQSVEAFF.

This clonotype has at least ten counts. The J gene is TRBJ1-5, the V gene TRBV6-6; TRBD1 matches at 7 bases. V gave up 5 bases and J gave up 3 bases; unmatched junction bases: 10. Per germline, CDR1 MNHNY and CDR2 SVGAGI (reference sequence). The CDR3 contains 16 residues. The CDR3 reads CASSRGTDTSNQPQHF. The CDR3 bases are TGTGCCAGCAGTAGGGGGACAGACACTTCCAATCAGCCCCAGCATTTT.

The sample holds many counts of this clonotype. The rearrangement uses TRBV9 and TRBJ2-6, with 8 bases aligning to TRBD1. J gave up 0 bases and V 4 bases, and 9 bases lay outside the gene matches. Germline V lookup: CDR1 SGDLS, CDR2 YYNGEE. This CDR3 region has 18 residues. As DNA, the CDR3 is TGTGCCAGCAGCTTCTCGACAGGGGCCATCTCTGGGGCCAACGTCCTGACTTTC. It specifies CASSFSTGAISGANVLTF.

The sample holds many counts of this clonotype. The chain joins TRBV12-3 or TRBV12-4 to TRBJ2-7; 9 nucleotides agree with TRBD1. The CDR3 loop spans 15 amino acids. V lost 4 bases, J lost 2 bases, and 6 bases stayed unmatched. The CDR3 region is CASSSSGTGTYEQYF. Here the CDR3 DNA reads TGTGCCAGCAGTTCATCCGGGACAGGGACCTACGAGCAGTACTTC.

This clonotype was observed a few times. This may arise from a read error, as a much more abundant clone is one base away. This chain connects TRBV3-1 to TRBJ2-6, with 9 bases that match TRBD1. Germline V gives CDR1 LGHDT, CDR2 YNNKEL (reference sequence). CDR3 size: 18 residues. Losses at the gene ends were 3 bases for V and 2 bases for J; bases not matched to a gene: 8. This chain's CDR3 is CASSHGQGQTAGANVLTF. The DNA for the CDR3 is TGTGCCAGCAGCCACGGACAGGGGCAGACAGCTGGGGCCAACGTCCTGACTTTC.

This clonotype was detected many times. The CDR3 loop is CASSRDRGLLAFF. CDR3 DNA: TGCGCCAGCAGCCGGGACAGGGGGCTCCTCGCTTTCTTT. The chain links TRBV5-1 to TRBJ1-1; 12 bases match TRBD1. V shed 4 bases, J shed 11 bases, and the junction held 6 bases outside the gene matches. The germline gives CDR1 SGHRS, CDR2 YFSETQ. The length of the CDR3 is 13 residues.

This clonotype was observed many times. The chain couples TRBV12-3 or TRBV12-4 to TRBJ2-3; D tentatively fits TRBD1 or TRBD2 (5 bases each). This CDR3 has 16 amino acids. Trimming stripped 3 bases from V and 8 bases from J, with 21 bases between. DNA for the CDR3: TGTGCCAGCAGTTTTTCAACAGGCACCCTGCGGGCTACGCAGTATTTT. Its translation is CASSFSTGTLRATQYF.

This clonotype was seen many times. This chain links TRBV7-2 with TRBJ2-5; D unresolved. The V and J ends lost 1 base and 3 bases respectively, with 9 bases between them. CDR3 size: 14 residues. Germline V lookup: CDR1 SGHTA, CDR2 FQGNSA. CDR3 DNA sequence: TGTGCCAGCAGCTTAGGATCGGCTAAAGAGACCCAGTACTTC. It yields the protein CASSLGSAKETQYF.